This T cell receptor (beta chain) is from a study of blood T cell repertoires in COVID-19. Study background: PBMCs, B-cell-depleted T cells, or T cells were the source of the cDNA or gDNA that made up the material.

CDR1 LNHDA and CDR2 SQIVND come from the germline V gene (reference sequence). With 4 bases removed from V and 0 bases from J, the gap between germline ends came to 20 bases. The CDR3 consists of 18 residues. Per the original data handling: Reference gene primer amplification gave estimated nucleated cell counts. Only in-frame clones appear in the TCRdb table, and some are missing; sequencing was by immunoSEQ multiplex PCR. From that table come the V and J calls and clone size; the DNA was used to work out D and trimming. This sample yields 400,000 to 500,000 clones, of which around nine tenths are seen a single time; roughly 1.4% belongs to the top ten.

The chain couples TRBV19 to TRBJ2-3; a possible D gene is TRBD2 (6 bases). The specimen sequenced was PBMCs or T cells enriched from blood (not recorded which). This TCR was sampled from a woman aged 18-35 years who had been exposed to COVID-19. DNA of the CDR3: TGTGCCAGTAGTACTCCGCGGGATGTCCGTCTAAGCACAGATACGCAGTATTTT. Amino acid sequence: CASSTPRDVRLSTDTQYF. The full variable domain, its missing parts supplied by reference TRBV19 and TRBJ2-3, is DGGITQSPKYLFRKEGQNVTLSCEQNLNHDAMYWYRQDPGQGLRLIYYSQIVNDFQKGDIAEGYSVSREKKESFPLTVTSAQKNPTAFYLCASSTPRDVRLSTDTQYFGPGTRLTVL.